The rows below give T cell receptor beta chains drawn from one sample of a study of T cell responses to AZD1222 COVID-19 vaccine. Libraries were prepared by immunoSEQ multiplex PCR; TCRdb keeps only in-frame clonotypes and omits some of them. The sample lists 85,000 to 90,000 clones; roughly nine tenths were seen once. The sequences come from peripheral blood, collected on day 0 of AZD1222 vaccination. Receptors originate from an adult in good health. Each CDR3 is given with its conserved first and last residue. Fields, in order: J gene, clone size, D gene, V gene, CDR3 protein, CDR3 DNA. The D gene is left open where the match is weak. The size of a clone is reported for some rows only, either as once, few or many, or as a class for expanded clones.

J gene: TRBJ1-1
clone size: .
D gene: .
V gene: TRBV13
CDR3 protein: CASSFNRAMNTEAFF
CDR3 DNA: TGTGCCAGCAGCTTTAACAGGGCGATGAACACTGAAGCTTTCTTT

J gene: TRBJ1-1
clone size: .
D gene: .
V gene: TRBV7-2
CDR3 protein: CASSLGGAPNTEAFF
CDR3 DNA: TGTGCCAGCAGCTTAGGGGGGGCGCCGAACACTGAAGCTTTCTTT

J gene: TRBJ1-1
clone size: once
D gene: TRBD1
V gene: TRBV4-1
CDR3 protein: CASSQLGTAEAFF
CDR3 DNA: TGCGCCAGCAGCCAACTAGGGACAGCTGAAGCTTTCTTT

J gene: TRBJ2-2
clone size: .
D gene: .
V gene: TRBV7-9
CDR3 protein: CASSLVRANTGELFF
CDR3 DNA: TGTGCCAGCAGCTTAGTCCGGGCGAACACCGGGGAGCTGTTTTTT

J gene: TRBJ2-7
clone size: .
D gene: .
V gene: TRBV3-1/TRBV3-2
CDR3 protein: CASSQSTYLSYEQYF
CDR3 DNA: TGTGCCAGCAGCCAATCGACTTACCTCTCCTACGAGCAGTACTTC

J gene: TRBJ1-5
clone size: .
D gene: TRBD1
V gene: TRBV19
CDR3 protein: CASSDRGHQPQHF
CDR3 DNA: TGTGCCAGTAGCGACAGGGGCCATCAGCCCCAGCATTTT

J gene: TRBJ1-1
clone size: .
D gene: .
V gene: TRBV5-5
CDR3 protein: CASSFGWDFGTEAFF
CDR3 DNA: TGTGCCAGCAGCTTTGGATGGGACTTCGGCACTGAAGCTTTCTTT

J gene: TRBJ2-2
clone size: .
D gene: .
V gene: TRBV5-6
CDR3 protein: CASSPAGGQFTGELFF
CDR3 DNA: TGTGCCAGCAGCCCGGCGGGGGGACAGTTCACCGGGGAGCTGTTTTTT

J gene: TRBJ1-5
clone size: .
D gene: TRBD1
V gene: TRBV6-5
CDR3 protein: CASLHRQGGFQPQHF
CDR3 DNA: TGTGCCAGCCTACACAGACAGGGAGGTTTCCAGCCCCAGCATTTT

J gene: TRBJ1-2
clone size: .
D gene: .
V gene: TRBV5-1
CDR3 protein: CASRPSGTQDYGYTF
CDR3 DNA: TGCGCCAGCAGACCTTCTGGGACGCAGGACTATGGCTACACCTTC

J gene: TRBJ2-7
clone size: .
D gene: .
V gene: TRBV5-1
CDR3 protein: CASSYYRETYEQYF
CDR3 DNA: TGCGCCAGCAGCTATTACAGGGAAACCTACGAGCAGTACTTC

J gene: TRBJ2-1
clone size: .
D gene: TRBD2
V gene: TRBV7-2
CDR3 protein: CASSLALAGGPQDEQFF
CDR3 DNA: TGTGCCAGCAGCTTAGCGCTAGCGGGAGGGCCTCAAGATGAGCAGTTCTTC

J gene: TRBJ2-1
clone size: .
D gene: .
V gene: TRBV5-4
CDR3 protein: CASSEGAGPQQDEQFF
CDR3 DNA: TGTGCCAGCAGCGAAGGGGCCGGGCCCCAACAGGATGAGCAGTTCTTC

J gene: TRBJ1-1
clone size: .
D gene: .
V gene: TRBV2
CDR3 protein: CASRFGDLNTEAFF
CDR3 DNA: TGTGCCAGCAGGTTTGGGGACTTGAACACTGAAGCTTTCTTT

J gene: TRBJ2-2
clone size: .
D gene: TRBD2
V gene: TRBV7-9
CDR3 protein: CASSIPTGGADTGELFF
CDR3 DNA: TGTGCCAGCAGCATTCCAACCGGGGGGGCCGACACCGGGGAGCTGTTTTTT

J gene: TRBJ1-2
clone size: .
D gene: TRBD1
V gene: TRBV5-1
CDR3 protein: CASSADRVHKGYTF
CDR3 DNA: TGCGCCAGCAGCGCCGACAGGGTGCATAAGGGCTACACCTTC

J gene: TRBJ1-5
clone size: .
D gene: .
V gene: TRBV19
CDR3 protein: CASRDRSPSNQPQHF
CDR3 DNA: TGTGCCAGTAGAGACAGGTCTCCTAGCAATCAGCCCCAGCATTTT

J gene: TRBJ2-2
clone size: .
D gene: .
V gene: TRBV7-9
CDR3 protein: CASSLWGRRDTGELFF
CDR3 DNA: TGTGCCAGCAGCTTATGGGGGAGACGGGACACCGGGGAGCTGTTTTTT

J gene: TRBJ2-1
clone size: .
D gene: .
V gene: TRBV3-1/TRBV3-2
CDR3 protein: CASSQDRDKRFF
CDR3 DNA: TGTGCCAGCAGCCAAGATAGGGACAAACGGTTCTTC

J gene: TRBJ2-5
clone size: .
D gene: .
V gene: TRBV29-1
CDR3 protein: CSVARQETQYF
CDR3 DNA: TGCAGCGTTGCCAGACAAGAGACCCAGTACTTC

J gene: TRBJ1-3
clone size: .
D gene: .
V gene: TRBV3-1/TRBV3-2
CDR3 protein: CASSLGTQPNTIYF
CDR3 DNA: TGTGCCAGCAGCCTCGGGACCCAGCCAAACACCATATATTTT

J gene: TRBJ2-7
clone size: .
D gene: .
V gene: TRBV5-1
CDR3 protein: CASSSTTGSYEQYF
CDR3 DNA: TGCGCCAGCAGCTCCACAACGGGTTCCTACGAGCAGTACTTC

J gene: TRBJ2-6
clone size: few
D gene: TRBD1
V gene: TRBV14
CDR3 protein: CASSLRGSISGANVLTF
CDR3 DNA: TGTGCCAGCAGCCTCAGGGGGTCCATCTCTGGGGCCAACGTCCTGACTTTC

J gene: TRBJ1-5
clone size: few
D gene: TRBD1
V gene: TRBV7-3
CDR3 protein: CASSLSDRVRDQPQHF
CDR3 DNA: TGTGCCAGCAGCTTATCCGACAGGGTTCGGGATCAGCCCCAGCATTTT

J gene: TRBJ2-7
clone size: .
D gene: TRBD1
V gene: TRBV4-1
CDR3 protein: CASSQTGSGYEQYF
CDR3 DNA: TGCGCCAGCAGCCAGACAGGGTCGGGCTACGAGCAGTACTTC

J gene: TRBJ2-2
clone size: .
D gene: .
V gene: TRBV2
CDR3 protein: CASSGSNTGELFF
CDR3 DNA: TGTGCCAGCAGCGGGTCGAACACCGGGGAGCTGTTTTTT

J gene: TRBJ2-5
clone size: .
D gene: TRBD1
V gene: TRBV7-2
CDR3 protein: CASSTWTGQETQYF
CDR3 DNA: TGTGCCAGCAGCACTTGGACAGGGCAAGAGACCCAGTACTTC

J gene: TRBJ2-7
clone size: .
D gene: TRBD1
V gene: TRBV28
CDR3 protein: CASSPPGQGLNEQYF
CDR3 DNA: TGTGCCAGCAGTCCACCGGGACAGGGGCTTAACGAGCAGTACTTC

J gene: TRBJ1-2
clone size: .
D gene: .
V gene: TRBV6-5
CDR3 protein: CASSYTSGGLEGYTF
CDR3 DNA: TGTGCCAGCAGTTACACCTCGGGAGGGTTGGAGGGCTACACCTTC

J gene: TRBJ1-3
clone size: .
D gene: TRBD1
V gene: TRBV3-1/TRBV3-2
CDR3 protein: CASSRQGSGNTIYF
CDR3 DNA: TGTGCCAGCAGTCGACAGGGCTCTGGAAACACCATATATTTT

J gene: TRBJ1-6
clone size: .
D gene: TRBD1
V gene: TRBV5-6
CDR3 protein: CASRIGQGGSPLHF
CDR3 DNA: TGTGCCAGCAGGATCGGACAGGGCGGTTCACCCCTCCACTTT

J gene: TRBJ1-5
clone size: .
D gene: .
V gene: TRBV6-6
CDR3 protein: CASSYVARNQPQHF
CDR3 DNA: TGTGCCAGCAGTTACGTTGCTCGCAATCAGCCCCAGCATTTT

J gene: TRBJ1-1
clone size: .
D gene: .
V gene: TRBV29-1
CDR3 protein: CSAGDSNTEAFF
CDR3 DNA: TGCAGCGCTGGGGACTCGAACACTGAAGCTTTCTTT

J gene: TRBJ1-6
clone size: .
D gene: .
V gene: TRBV6-2/TRBV6-3
CDR3 protein: CASSYQGLNSPLHF
CDR3 DNA: TGTGCCAGCAGTTACCAGGGGCTCAATTCACCCCTCCACTTT

J gene: TRBJ2-1
clone size: .
D gene: .
V gene: TRBV14
CDR3 protein: CASSQERMLSYNEQFF
CDR3 DNA: TGTGCCAGCAGCCAAGAGCGTATGTTATCCTACAATGAGCAGTTCTTC

J gene: TRBJ1-5
clone size: .
D gene: .
V gene: TRBV19
CDR3 protein: CASSIGNQPQHF
CDR3 DNA: TGTGCCAGTAGTATCGGCAATCAGCCCCAGCATTTT